The 8 T cell receptor beta chains given below trace back to one sample, sequenced in a study of tumor T cells in aggressive B-cell lymphoma (TCRdb year 2017). Receptor amplification or capture employed the immunoSEQ multiplex PCR assay. The table comes from immuneACCESS by way of TCRdb, which keeps in-frame sequences with V and J called. Part of the clones is missing from these tables; in studies checked, under half for an unresolved V gene and the rest for unknown reasons. This sample is represented by thousands of clones; approximately 94% of them were singletons. The ten largest account for around 2.5% of the sample. Sequenced sample: tumor tissue. Receptors originate from an adult with diffuse large B cell lymphoma.

The genes are TRBV28 and TRBJ2-7, with 7 bases aligning to TRBD2. V shed 7 bases and J 2 bases; nucleotides not matched to a gene: 11. This CDR3 comprises 15 residues. Germline V lookup: CDR1 MDHEN, CDR2 SYDVKM. The chain's CDR3 is CASTFTVRGTYEQYF. DNA for the CDR3: TGTGCCAGCACCTTCACTGTGCGGGGGACCTACGAGCAGTACTTC.

This rearrangement joins TRBV28 to TRBJ2-7; D ambiguous. The CDR3 runs to 12 residues. Trimming stripped 3 bases from V and 2 bases from J, with 5 bases between. The germline CDR1 and CDR2 sequences are MDHEN and SYDVKM. The CDR3 nucleotides read TGTGCCAGCAGTTTTACAGCCTACGAGCAGTACTTC. Amino acids: CASSFTAYEQYF.

The chain combines TRBV5-4 with TRBJ2-5; possible D gene TRBD1, 6 bases. The DNA end favors TRBJ2-7, so the J call may be wrong. The CDR3 totals 13 residues. Germline loops: CDR1 SGHNT, CDR2 YYREEE (reference sequence). The CDR3 DNA follows: TGTGCCAGCAGCTTGAACAGGGCCTACGAGCAGTACTTC. As protein: CASSLNRAYEQYF.

V usage is TRBV14 and J usage is TRBJ2-3; 7 bases line up with TRBD2. The V gene's germline CDR1 is SGHDN and CDR2 FVKESK. The CDR3 consists of 17 residues. V shed 5 bases, J shed 5 bases, and the junction held 16 bases outside the gene matches. CDR3 sequence reads: CASSKESGRGWRDTQYF. The CDR3 DNA sequence: TGTGCCAGCAGCAAGGAGTCAGGGCGGGGGTGGAGAGATACGCAGTATTTT. Variable domain in full (rest from reference TRBV14 and TRBJ2-3): EAGVTQFPSHSVIEKGQTVTLRCDPISGHDNLYWYRRVMGKEIKFLLHFVKESKQDESGMPNNRFLAERTGGTYSTLKVQPAELEDSGVYFCASSKESGRGWRDTQYFGPGTRLTVL.

The chain couples TRBV29-1 to TRBJ1-3, with 8 positions matching TRBD1. CDR3 length: 17 amino acids. The junction had 8 bases not matched to a gene; V was cut back by 1 base and J by 0 bases. In germline, CDR1 is SQVTM, CDR2 ANQGSEA. This CDR3 is CSVEAEAGGISGNTIYF. As DNA, the CDR3 is TGCAGCGTTGAAGCGGAGGCAGGGGGCATCTCTGGAAACACCATATATTTT.

This clone was picked up one time. The chain couples TRBV6-5 to TRBJ2-4, with 12 bases fitting TRBD2. J was trimmed by 11 bases and V by 2 bases; bases with no gene match: 4. This CDR3 has 14 residues. Germline lookup yields CDR1 MNHEY and CDR2 SVGAGI. The CDR3 DNA reads TGTGCCAGCAGTTACGGGGGACTAGCGGGTTTTCAGTACTTC. This codes for CASSYGGLAGFQYF.

DNA of the CDR3: TGCAGTGCTAGGGACAGGGATCTTCAGTTCTTC. Translating it yields CSARDRDLQFF. This chain connects TRBV20-1 to TRBJ2-1; 8 positions agree with TRBD1. Germline lookup yields CDR1 DFQATT and CDR2 SNEGSKA (reference sequence). CDR3 size: 11 residues. Unmatched junction bases numbered 5, after V lost 3 bases and J lost 13 bases.

Turning to this clone: The junction shows a germline mismatch at one end, possibly a read error. This sequence joins TRBV11-1 and TRBJ2-7; 9 bases are a match to TRBD2. Germline V gives CDR1 SGHAT, CDR2 FQDESV (reference sequence). This CDR3 is 17 amino acids long. The DNA of the CDR3 is TGTGCCGGCAGCTTATTCGGTTCGGCGGGAGGGCCCTACGAGCAGTACTTC. It yields the protein CAGSLFGSAGGPYEQYF.